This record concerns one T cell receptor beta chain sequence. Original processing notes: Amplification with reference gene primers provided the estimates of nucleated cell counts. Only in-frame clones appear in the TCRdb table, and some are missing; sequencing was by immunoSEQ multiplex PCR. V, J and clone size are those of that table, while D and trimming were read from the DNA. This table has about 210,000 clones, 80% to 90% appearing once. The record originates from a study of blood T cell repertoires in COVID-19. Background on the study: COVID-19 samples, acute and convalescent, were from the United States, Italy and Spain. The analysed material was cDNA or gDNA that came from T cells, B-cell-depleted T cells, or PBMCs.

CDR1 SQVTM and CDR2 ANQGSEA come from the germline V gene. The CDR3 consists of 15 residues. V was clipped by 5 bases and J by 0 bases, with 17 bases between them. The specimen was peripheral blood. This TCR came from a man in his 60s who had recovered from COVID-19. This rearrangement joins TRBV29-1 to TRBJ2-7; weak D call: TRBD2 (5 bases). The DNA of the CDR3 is TGCAGCGTTCCACGCGCCGGGGATCCCTCCTACGAGCAGTACTTC. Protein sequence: CSVPRAGDPSYEQYF.